This T cell receptor (beta chain) stems from a study of shared clonotypes between healthy human individuals. Study information: CD4 naive cells filled three plates per donor, CD4 memory three, CD8 naive two and CD8 memory one.

The count of this clone is one. At the deep level, the assay was run. Data came from immunoSEQ multiplex PCR; TCRdb stores just in-frame clones and leaves some out. Here the sample spans some 2,500,000 clones, approximately 93% being singletons. This receptor was obtained from a man between 18 and 35 years old in good health. Some clones in this sample may be carry-over from other donors' samples. The sequenced sample was naive CD4+ T cells from PBMCs. Described subset: CD45RA+ positively selected.

The CDR3 DNA is TGTGCCAGTAGCTATAGCCCTGACAGGGGTAGCCGAAACACCATATATTTT. Its protein product is CASSYSPDRGSRNTIYF. The V call is TRBV19, the J call TRBJ1-3; 8 positions agree with TRBD1. Per the germline V gene, CDR1 is LNHDA and CDR2 is SQIVND (reference sequence). V dropped 6 bases and J dropped 5; count of bases not matched to a gene: 15. CDR3 length: 17 residues. The full variable domain, rest sourced from reference TRBV19 and TRBJ1-3, is DGGITQSPKYLFRKEGQNVTLSCEQNLNHDAMYWYRQDPGQGLRLIYYSQIVNDFQKGDIAEGYSVSREKKESFPLTVTSAQKNPTAFYLCASSYSPDRGSRNTIYFGEGSWLTVV.